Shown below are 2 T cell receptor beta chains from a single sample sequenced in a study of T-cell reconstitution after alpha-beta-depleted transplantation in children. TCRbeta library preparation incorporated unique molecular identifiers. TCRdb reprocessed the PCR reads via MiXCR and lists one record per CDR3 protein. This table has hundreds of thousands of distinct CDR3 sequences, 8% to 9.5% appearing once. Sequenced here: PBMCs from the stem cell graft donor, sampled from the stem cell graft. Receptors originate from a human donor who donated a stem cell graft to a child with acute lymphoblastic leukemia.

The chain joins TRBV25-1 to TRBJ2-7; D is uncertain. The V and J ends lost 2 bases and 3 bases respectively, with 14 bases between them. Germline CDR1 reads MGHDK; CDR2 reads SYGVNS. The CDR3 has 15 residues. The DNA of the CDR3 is TGTGCCAGCAGTGAAGGAACCCGATACCTCTACGAGCAGTACTTC. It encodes CASSEGTRYLYEQYF.

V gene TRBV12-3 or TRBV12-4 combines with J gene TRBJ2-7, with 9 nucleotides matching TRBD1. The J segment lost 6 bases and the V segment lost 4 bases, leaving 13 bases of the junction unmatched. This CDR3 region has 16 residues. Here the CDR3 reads CASSWTPGQGSPEQYF. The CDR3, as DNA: TGTGCCAGCAGTTGGACACCGGGACAGGGTTCCCCCGAGCAGTACTTC.